The T cell receptor (beta chain) described here comes from a study of blood T cell repertoires in COVID-19. V gave up 3 bases and J gave up 3 bases, with 13 bases separating them. Germline assignment: CDR1 MNHNY and CDR2 SVGAGI (reference sequence). The length of the CDR3 is 15 residues. Method: immunoSEQ multiplex PCR; TCRdb's copy keeps in-frame clones and lacks some. The data show roughly 100,000 clones, with roughly 90% seen just once and around 1.9% held by the top ten. This chain uses TRBV6-6 with TRBJ2-3; possible D gene TRBD2, 5 bases. Sequenced material: peripheral blood. This sequence was found in a woman in her 50s with COVID-19, enrolled during active disease. The CDR3 nucleotides read TGTGCCAGCAGTTATAAGGTCGGGGTTACAGATACGCAGTATTTT. It is translated as CASSYKVGVTDTQYF.